This T cell receptor (beta chain) was recovered during a study of T cells in Graves' hyperthyroidism and ophthalmopathy. RNA transcripts gave rise to amplified TCR beta CDR3 regions. The TCR CDR3 first-round RT-PCR relied on the HTBI primer set. TCRdb independently ran MiXCR on the multiplex PCR reads; one entry per CDR3 protein. The table has under 400,000 distinct CDR3 sequences, 11% to 15% seen once. V shed 6 bases and J shed 9 bases, with 12 bases lying between them. The germline V gene encodes CDR1 MDHEN and CDR2 SYDVKM. The CDR3 sequence is 12 residues long. In this sample, this clonotype turned up many times.

The material sequenced was blood. V usage is TRBV28 and J usage is TRBJ1-5; D is ambiguous. This sequence originates from a woman aged 55 to 70 with Graves' hyperthyroidism. The CDR3 spells CASSTGLLPQHF. The DNA for the CDR3 is TGTGCCAGCAGCACCGGACTTCTGCCCCAGCATTTT.